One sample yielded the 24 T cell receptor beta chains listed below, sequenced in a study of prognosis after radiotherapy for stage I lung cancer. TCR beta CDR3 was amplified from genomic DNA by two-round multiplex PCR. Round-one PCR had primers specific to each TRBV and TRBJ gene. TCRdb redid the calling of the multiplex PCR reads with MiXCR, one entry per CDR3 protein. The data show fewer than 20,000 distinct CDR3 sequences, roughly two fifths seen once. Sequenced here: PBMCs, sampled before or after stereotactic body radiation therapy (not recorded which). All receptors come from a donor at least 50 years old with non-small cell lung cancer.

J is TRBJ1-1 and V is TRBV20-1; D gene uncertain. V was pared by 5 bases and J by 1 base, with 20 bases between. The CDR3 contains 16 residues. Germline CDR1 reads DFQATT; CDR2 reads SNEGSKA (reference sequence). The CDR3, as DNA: TGCAGTGCTTTCCCCCCCCGTCGGGGAGGGAACACTGAAGCTTTCTTT. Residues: CSAFPPRRGGNTEAFF.

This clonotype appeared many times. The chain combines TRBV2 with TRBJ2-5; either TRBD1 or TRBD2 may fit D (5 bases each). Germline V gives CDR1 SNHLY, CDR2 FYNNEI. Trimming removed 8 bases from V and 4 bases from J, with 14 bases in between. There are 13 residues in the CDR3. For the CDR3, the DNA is TGTGCCAGCTGCGCCACTAGGGGAGAGACCCAGTACTTC. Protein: CASCATRGETQYF.

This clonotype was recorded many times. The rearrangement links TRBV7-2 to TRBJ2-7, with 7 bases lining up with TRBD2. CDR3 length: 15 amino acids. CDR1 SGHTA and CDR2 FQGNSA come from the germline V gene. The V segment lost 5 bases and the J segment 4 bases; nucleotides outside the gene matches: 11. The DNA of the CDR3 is TGTGCCAGCAGCCAAACGGCGGGGGTGGGATACGAGCAGTACTTC. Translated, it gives CASSQTAGVGYEQYF. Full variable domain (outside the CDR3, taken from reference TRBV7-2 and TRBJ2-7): GAGVSQSPSNKVTEKGKDVELRCDPISGHTALYWYRQSLGQGLEFLIYFQGNSAPDKSGLPSDRFSAERTGGSVSTLTIQRTQQEDSAVYLCASSQTAGVGYEQYFGPGTRLTVT.

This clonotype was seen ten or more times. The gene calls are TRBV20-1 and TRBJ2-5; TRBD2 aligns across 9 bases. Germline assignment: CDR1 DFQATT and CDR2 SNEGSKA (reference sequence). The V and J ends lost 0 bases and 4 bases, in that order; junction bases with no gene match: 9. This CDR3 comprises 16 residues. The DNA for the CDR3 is TGCAGTGCTAGAGATCTCTTCGCTAGCGGGGTAGAGACCCAGTACTTC. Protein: CSARDLFASGVETQYF.

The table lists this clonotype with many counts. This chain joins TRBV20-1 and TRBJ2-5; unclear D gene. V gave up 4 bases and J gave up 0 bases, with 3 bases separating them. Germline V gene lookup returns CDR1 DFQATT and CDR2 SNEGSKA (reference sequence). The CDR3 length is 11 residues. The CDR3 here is CSATHQETQYF. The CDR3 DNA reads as TGCAGTGCTACCCACCAAGAGACCCAGTACTTC.

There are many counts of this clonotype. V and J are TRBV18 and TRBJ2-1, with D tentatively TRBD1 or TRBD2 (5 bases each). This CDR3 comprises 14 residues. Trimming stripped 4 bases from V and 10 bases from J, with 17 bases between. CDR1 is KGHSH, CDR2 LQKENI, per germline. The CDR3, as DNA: TGTGCCAGCTCACTGGGGACGTCAGAGCGGGAGCAGTTCTTC. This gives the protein CASSLGTSEREQFF.

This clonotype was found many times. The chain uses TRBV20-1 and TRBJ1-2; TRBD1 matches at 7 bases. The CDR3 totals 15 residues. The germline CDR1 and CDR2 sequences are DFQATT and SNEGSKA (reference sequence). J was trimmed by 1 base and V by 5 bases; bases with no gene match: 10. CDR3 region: CSADRQGGINYGYTF. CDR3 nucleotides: TGCAGTGCTGATCGACAGGGTGGGATTAACTATGGCTACACCTTC.

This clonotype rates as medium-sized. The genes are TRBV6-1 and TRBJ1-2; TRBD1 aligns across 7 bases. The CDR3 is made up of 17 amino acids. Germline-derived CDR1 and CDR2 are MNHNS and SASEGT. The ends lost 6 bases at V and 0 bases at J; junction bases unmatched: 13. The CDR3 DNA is TGTGCCAGCAGCAAAACCGGGACAGCCGGTACTAACTATGGCTACACCTTC. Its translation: CASSKTGTAGTNYGYTF.

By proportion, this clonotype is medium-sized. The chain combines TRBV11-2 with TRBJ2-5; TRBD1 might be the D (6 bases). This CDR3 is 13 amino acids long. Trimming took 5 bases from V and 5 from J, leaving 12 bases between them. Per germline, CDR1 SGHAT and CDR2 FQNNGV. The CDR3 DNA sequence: TGTGCCAGCAGCGAAGACAGGCCGGAGACCCAGTACTTC. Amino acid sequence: CASSEDRPETQYF.

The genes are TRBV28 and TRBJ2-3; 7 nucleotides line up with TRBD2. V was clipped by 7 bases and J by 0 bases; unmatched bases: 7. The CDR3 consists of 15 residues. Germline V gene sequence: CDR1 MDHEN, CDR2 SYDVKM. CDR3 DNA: TGTGCCAGCAATTCTCTAGCGGCTAGCACAGATACGCAGTATTTT. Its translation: CASNSLAASTDTQYF.

CDR3 loop: CASSLRQTNTEAFF. In DNA, the CDR3 is TGTGCCAGCTCACTCCGACAGACGAACACTGAAGCTTTCTTT. This chain links TRBV18 with TRBJ1-1; weak D call: TRBD1 (5 bases). Germline CDR1 and CDR2: KGHSH and LQKENI. V gave up 4 bases and J gave up 1 base, with 10 bases separating them. This CDR3 contains 14 residues.

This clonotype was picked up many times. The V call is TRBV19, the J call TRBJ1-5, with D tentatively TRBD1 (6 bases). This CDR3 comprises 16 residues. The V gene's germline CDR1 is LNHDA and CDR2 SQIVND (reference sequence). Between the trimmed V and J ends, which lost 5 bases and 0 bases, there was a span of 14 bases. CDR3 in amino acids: CASSFRQAYSNQPQHF. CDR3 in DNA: TGTGCCAGTAGTTTCCGACAGGCGTATAGCAATCAGCCCCAGCATTTT.

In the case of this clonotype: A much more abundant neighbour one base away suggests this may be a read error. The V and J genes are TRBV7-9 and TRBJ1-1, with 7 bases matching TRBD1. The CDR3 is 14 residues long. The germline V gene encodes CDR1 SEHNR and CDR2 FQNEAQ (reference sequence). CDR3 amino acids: CTSSSGTDNTEAFF. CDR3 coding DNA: TGTACCAGCAGCTCTGGGACAGATAACACTGAAGCTTTCTTT.

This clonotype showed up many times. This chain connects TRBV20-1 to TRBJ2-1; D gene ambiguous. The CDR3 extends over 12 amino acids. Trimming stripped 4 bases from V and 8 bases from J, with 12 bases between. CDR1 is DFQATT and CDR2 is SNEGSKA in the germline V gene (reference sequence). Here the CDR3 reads CSATLTLDEQFF. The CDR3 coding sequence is TGCAGTGCTACCCTCACCCTGGATGAGCAGTTCTTC.

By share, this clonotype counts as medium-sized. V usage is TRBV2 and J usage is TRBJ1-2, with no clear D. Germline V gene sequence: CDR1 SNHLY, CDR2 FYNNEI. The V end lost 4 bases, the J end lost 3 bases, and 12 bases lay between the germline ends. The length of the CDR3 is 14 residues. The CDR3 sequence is CASSGQSWHYGYTF. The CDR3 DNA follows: TGTGCCAGCAGTGGGCAGTCCTGGCACTATGGCTACACCTTC.

CDR3 sequence reads: CASIPGDRGRQTQYF. In DNA form, the CDR3 reads TGTGCCAGCATTCCGGGGGACAGAGGTAGGCAGACCCAGTACTTC. The chain uses TRBV28 and TRBJ2-5; D may be TRBD1 (7 bases). Germline V gene data show CDR1 as MDHEN and CDR2 as SYDVKM. The CDR3 runs to 15 residues. Trimming took 7 bases from V and 6 from J, leaving 21 bases between them.

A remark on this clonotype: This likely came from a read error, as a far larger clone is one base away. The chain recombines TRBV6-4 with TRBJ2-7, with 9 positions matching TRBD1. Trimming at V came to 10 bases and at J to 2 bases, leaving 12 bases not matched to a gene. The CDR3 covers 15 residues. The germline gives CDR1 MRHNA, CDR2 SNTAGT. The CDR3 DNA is TGTGCCATCAGAACGAATGGACAGGGGCCCTACGAGCAGTACTTC. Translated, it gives CAIRTNGQGPYEQYF.

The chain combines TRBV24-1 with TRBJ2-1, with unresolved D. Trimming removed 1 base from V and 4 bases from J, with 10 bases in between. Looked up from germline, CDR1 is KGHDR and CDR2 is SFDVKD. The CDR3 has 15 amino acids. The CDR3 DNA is TGTGCCACCAGTGATTTAAGTGACACTTACAATGAGCAGTTCTTC. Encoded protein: CATSDLSDTYNEQFF.

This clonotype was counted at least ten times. The CDR3, as DNA: TGTGCCAGCGGGACAGGCGCAACTAATGAAAAACTGTTTTTT. It specifies CASGTGATNEKLFF. V usage is TRBV19 and J usage is TRBJ1-4, with 8 bases fitting TRBD1. This CDR3 has 14 amino acids. Germline V gives CDR1 LNHDA, CDR2 SQIVND (reference sequence). Trimming removed 9 bases from V and 0 bases from J; junction bases left unmatched: 3.

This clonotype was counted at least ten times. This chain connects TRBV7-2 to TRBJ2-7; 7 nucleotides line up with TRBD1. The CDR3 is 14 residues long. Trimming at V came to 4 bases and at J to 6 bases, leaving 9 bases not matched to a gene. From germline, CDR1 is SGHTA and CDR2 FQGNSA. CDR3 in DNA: TGTGCCAGCAGCTACCAGGGACAGATAGGCGAGCAGTACTTC. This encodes CASSYQGQIGEQYF.

The CDR3 reads CASRAGSSGETQYF. CDR3 sequence (DNA): TGTGCCAGCAGGGCGGGCTCTAGTGGGGAGACCCAGTACTTC. This chain connects TRBV5-4 to TRBJ2-5; D might be TRBD2 (5 bases). Trimming stripped 5 bases from V and 5 bases from J, with 16 bases between. The length of the CDR3 is 14 residues. Germline-derived CDR1 and CDR2 are SGHNT and YYREEE (reference sequence).

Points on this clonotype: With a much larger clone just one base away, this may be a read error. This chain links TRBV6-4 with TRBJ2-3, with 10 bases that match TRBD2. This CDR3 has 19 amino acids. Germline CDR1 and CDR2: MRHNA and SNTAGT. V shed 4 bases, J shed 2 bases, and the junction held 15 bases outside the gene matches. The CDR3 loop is CASSAFPVLAGLDTDTQYF. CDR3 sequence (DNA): TGTGCCAGCAGTGCCTTTCCGGTACTAGCGGGGCTTGACACAGATACGCAGTATTTT.

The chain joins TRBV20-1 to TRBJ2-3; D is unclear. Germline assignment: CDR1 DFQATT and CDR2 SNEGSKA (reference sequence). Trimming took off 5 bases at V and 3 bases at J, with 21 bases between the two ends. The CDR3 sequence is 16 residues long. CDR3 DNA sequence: TGCAGTGCTTCACCCGGATGGCGTCAGGTTACAGATACGCAGTATTTT. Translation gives CSASPGWRQVTDTQYF.

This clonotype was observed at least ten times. In nucleotides, the CDR3 is TGTGCCAGCAGGGCTACAGGGCGAAAGCAGTTCTTC. This encodes CASRATGRKQFF. The V and J genes are TRBV2 and TRBJ2-1, with a weak D call TRBD1 (6 bases). Germline CDR1 and CDR2: SNHLY and FYNNEI. The CDR3 loop spans 12 amino acids. V was trimmed by 6 bases and J by 11 bases, leaving 14 bases between them.